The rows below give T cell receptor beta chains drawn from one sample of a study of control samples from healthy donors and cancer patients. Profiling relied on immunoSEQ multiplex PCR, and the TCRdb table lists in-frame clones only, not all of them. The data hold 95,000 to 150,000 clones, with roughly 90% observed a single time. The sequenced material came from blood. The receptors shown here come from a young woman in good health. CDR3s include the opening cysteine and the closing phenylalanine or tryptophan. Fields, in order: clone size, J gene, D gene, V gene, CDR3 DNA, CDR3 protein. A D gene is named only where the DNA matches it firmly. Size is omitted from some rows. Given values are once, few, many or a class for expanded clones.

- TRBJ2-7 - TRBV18 TGTGCCAGCTCACCACCGTTCCGGACTGAGTCCCCCGAGCAGTACTTC CASSPPFRTESPEQYF
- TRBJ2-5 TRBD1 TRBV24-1 TGTGCCACCAGTGGCCCTGAGGGGGACAGGCACCAAGAGACCCAGTACTTC CATSGPEGDRHQETQYF
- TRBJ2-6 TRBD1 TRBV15 TGTGCCACCAGCGCAACACCGGGACAGGGGGCCTCTGGGGCCAACGTCCTGACTTTC CATSATPGQGASGANVLTF
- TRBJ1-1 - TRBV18 TGTGCCAGCTCACCTCAGAGAGGAAAGAACACTGAAGCTTTCTTT CASSPQRGKNTEAFF
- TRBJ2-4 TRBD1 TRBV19 TGTGCCAGTAGGACAACTGGACAGGGGACCATTCAGTACTTC CASRTTGQGTIQYF
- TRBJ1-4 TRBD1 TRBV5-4 TGTGCCAGCAGCGATCGGGACAGACGTAATGAAAAACTGTTTTTT CASSDRDRRNEKLFF
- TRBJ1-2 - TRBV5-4 TGTGCCAGCAGACCACCGGGACAATTTGGCTACACCTTC CASRPPGQFGYTF
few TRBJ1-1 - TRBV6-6 TGTGCCAGCAGAACGCGCCGGCAGGGCACTGAAGCTTTCTTT CASRTRRQGTEAFF
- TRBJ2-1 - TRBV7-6 TGTGCCAGCAGCTTAGCGGTTTCTGGCTCCTACAATGAGCAGTTCTTC CASSLAVSGSYNEQFF
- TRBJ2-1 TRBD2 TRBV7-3 TGTGCCAGCAGCTTAAGAGGGACTAGTCTCCCCAATGAGCAGTTCTTC CASSLRGTSLPNEQFF
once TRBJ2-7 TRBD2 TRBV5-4 TGTGCCAGCAGCTCCGGGACTAGCGGGTTTTACGAGCAGTACTTC CASSSGTSGFYEQYF
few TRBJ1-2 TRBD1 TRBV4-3 TGCGCCAGCAGCCAAGATGACAGGGGTGTCGGTGGCTACACCTTC CASSQDDRGVGGYTF
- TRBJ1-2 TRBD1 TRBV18 TGTGCCAGCTCACGACAGGGGAGCAATGGCTACACCTTC CASSRQGSNGYTF
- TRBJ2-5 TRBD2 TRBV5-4 TGTGCCATTATTAGCGGGAGCGAAGAGACCCAGTACTTC CAIISGSEETQYF
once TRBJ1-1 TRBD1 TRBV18 TGTGCCAGCAGACAGGGGACCATGAACACTGAAGCTTTCTTT CASRQGTMNTEAFF
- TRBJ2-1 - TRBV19 TGTGCCAGTAGTCCCCGGGGCGTAACGGGCCAGTACAATGAGCAGTTCTTC CASSPRGVTGQYNEQFF
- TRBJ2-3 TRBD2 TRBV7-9 TGTGCCAGCAGCTTAGTGGTTACTAGCGGGAGGAATACGCAGTATTTT CASSLVVTSGRNTQYF
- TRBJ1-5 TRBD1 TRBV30 TGTGCCTGGGCAGGGGGCTTGAGCAATCAGCCCCAGCATTTT CAWAGGLSNQPQHF
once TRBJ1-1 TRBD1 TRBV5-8 TGTGCCAGCAGCCAGGGGCCCGGACAGGGTTTCTTTTACACTGAAGCTTTCTTT CASSQGPGQGFFYTEAFF
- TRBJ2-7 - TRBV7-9 TGTGCCAGCAGCTTCACGGGGACGCCGAAATACGAGCAGTACTTC CASSFTGTPKYEQYF
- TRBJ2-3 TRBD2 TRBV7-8 TGTGCCAGCAGCGCCATCCTCCTAGCGGGAGGGGAAGATACGCAGTATTTT CASSAILLAGGEDTQYF
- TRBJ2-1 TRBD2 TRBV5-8 TGTGCCAGCAGCTTGAGGTTGCTAGCGGGAGGGCCGAGCTCCTACAATGAGCAGTTCTTC CASSLRLLAGGPSSYNEQFF
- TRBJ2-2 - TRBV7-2 TGTGCCAGCAGCGCGACTAGAATGAACACCGGGGAGCTGTTTTTT CASSATRMNTGELFF
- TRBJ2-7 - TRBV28 TGTGCCAGCAGTGGAGATCGTCACATTGCCTACGAGCAGTACTTC CASSGDRHIAYEQYF
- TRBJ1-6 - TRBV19 TGTGCCAGTAGTATAGAAACGGGACGGATTAATTCACCCCTCCACTTT CASSIETGRINSPLHF
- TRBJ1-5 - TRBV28 TGTGCCAGCAGTTGGACAGAGAATCAGCCCCAGCATTTT CASSWTENQPQHF
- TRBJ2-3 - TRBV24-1 TGTGCCACCAGTGACCCCGGGACACCCACAGATACGCAGTATTTT CATSDPGTPTDTQYF
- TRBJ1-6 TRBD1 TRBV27 TGTGCCAGCAGTTTTACCCGTCTGACAGGGTTAAATTCACCCCTCCACTTT CASSFTRLTGLNSPLHF
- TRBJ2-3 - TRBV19 TGTGCCAGTCGAATAGACCTAACCCGCACAGATACGCAGTATTTT CASRIDLTRTDTQYF
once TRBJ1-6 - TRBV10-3 TGTGCCATCAGTGATCGGGGCTATAGCAATTCACCCCTCCACTTT CAISDRGYSNSPLHF
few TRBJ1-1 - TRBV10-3 TGTGCCATCAGTGAGTCGGGATCCTACACTGAAGCTTTCTTT CAISESGSYTEAFF
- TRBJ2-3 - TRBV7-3 TGTGCCAGCAGCCCTAAGGCCCTCGACACAGATACGCAGTATTTT CASSPKALDTDTQYF
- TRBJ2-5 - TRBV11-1 TGTGCCAGCAGAAAGGGGCAGAACGAAGAGACCCAGTACTTC CASRKGQNEETQYF
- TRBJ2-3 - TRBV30 TGTGCCTGGACGTTGGGCTCAGATACGCAGTATTTT CAWTLGSDTQYF
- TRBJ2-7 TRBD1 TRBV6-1 TGTGCCAGCAGTGAAGTGGGGACAGCCTCCTACGAGCAGTACTTC CASSEVGTASYEQYF
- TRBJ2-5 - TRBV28 TGTGCCAGCAGACCTACAGGAAACCAAGAGACCCAGTACTTC CASRPTGNQETQYF
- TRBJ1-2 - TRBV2 TGTGCCAGCAGTGTTGACAGCAACTATGGCTACACCTTC CASSVDSNYGYTF
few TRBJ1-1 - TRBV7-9 TGTGCCAGCGTCGGGGGAGGATTAACTGAAGCTTTCTTT CASVGGGLTEAFF
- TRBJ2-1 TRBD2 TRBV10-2 TGCGCCAGCTCCAGCCTTCGGACTAGCGGGGGGGCCGACTCTAATGAGCAGTTCTTC CASSSLRTSGGADSNEQFF
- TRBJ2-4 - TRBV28 TGTGCCAGCAGTTCCGGACCGCATCAAAACATTCAGTACTTC CASSSGPHQNIQYF
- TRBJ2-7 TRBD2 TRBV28 TGTGCCAGCAGTTTAGCGGGAGAAGAGTACGAGCAGTACTTC CASSLAGEEYEQYF
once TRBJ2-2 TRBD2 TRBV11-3 TGTGCCAGCAGCCCGGGAGGGAACGGGGAGCTGTTTTTT CASSPGGNGELFF
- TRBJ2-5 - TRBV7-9 TGTGCCAGCAGCTTCCCCCAGGAGACCCAGTACTTC CASSFPQETQYF
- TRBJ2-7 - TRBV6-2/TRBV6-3 TGTGCCAGCAGCCCCGCCTGGGGCGACAGGCCCTACGAGCAGTACTTC CASSPAWGDRPYEQYF
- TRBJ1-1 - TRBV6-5 TGTGCCAGCAGAGTGGATTTGAACACTGAAGCTTTCTTT CASRVDLNTEAFF
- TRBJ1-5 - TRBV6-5 TGTGCCAGCAGCCCCTGGGGACTCAATCAGCCCCAGCATTTT CASSPWGLNQPQHF
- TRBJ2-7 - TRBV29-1 TGCAGCGTTGAATTCGGGGACCCGTACGAGCAGTACTTC CSVEFGDPYEQYF
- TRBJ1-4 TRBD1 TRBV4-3 TGCGCCAGCAGCCAAGAACCGGGACAGAGTAATGAAAAACTGTTTTTT CASSQEPGQSNEKLFF
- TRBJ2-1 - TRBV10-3 TGTGCCATCAGTGAGTCGGGCAGGGGATACAATGAGCAGTTCTTC CAISESGRGYNEQFF
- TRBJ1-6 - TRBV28 TGTGCCAGCAGTCGGACGGTAGGATCACCCCTCCACTTT CASSRTVGSPLHF
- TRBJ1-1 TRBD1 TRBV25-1 TGTGCCAGCAGTGGACAGGGTTCGGGAACTGAAGCTTTCTTT CASSGQGSGTEAFF
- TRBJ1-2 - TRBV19 TGTGCCAGTAGTATGTACAGGATATATGATGGCTACACCTTC CASSMYRIYDGYTF